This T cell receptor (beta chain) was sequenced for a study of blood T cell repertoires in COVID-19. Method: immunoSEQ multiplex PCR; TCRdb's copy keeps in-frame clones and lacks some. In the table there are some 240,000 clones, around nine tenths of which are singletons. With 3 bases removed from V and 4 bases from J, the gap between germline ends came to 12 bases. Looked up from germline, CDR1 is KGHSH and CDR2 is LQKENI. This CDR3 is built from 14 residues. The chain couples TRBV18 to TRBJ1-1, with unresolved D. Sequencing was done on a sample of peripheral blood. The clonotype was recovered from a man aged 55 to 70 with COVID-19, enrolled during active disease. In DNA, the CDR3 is TGTGCCAGCTCACCGGTACAGTTTGGCACTGAAGCTTTCTTT. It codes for CASSPVQFGTEAFF.